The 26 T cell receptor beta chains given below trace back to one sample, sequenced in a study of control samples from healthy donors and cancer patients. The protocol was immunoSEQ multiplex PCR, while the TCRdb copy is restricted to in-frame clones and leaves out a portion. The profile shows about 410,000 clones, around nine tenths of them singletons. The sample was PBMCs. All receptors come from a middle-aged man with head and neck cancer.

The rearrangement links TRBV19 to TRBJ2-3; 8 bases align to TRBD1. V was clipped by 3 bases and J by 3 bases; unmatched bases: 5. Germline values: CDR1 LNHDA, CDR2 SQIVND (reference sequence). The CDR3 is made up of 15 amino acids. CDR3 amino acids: CASSMSRGQTDTQYF. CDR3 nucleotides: TGTGCCAGTAGTATGTCCAGGGGGCAAACAGATACGCAGTATTTT.

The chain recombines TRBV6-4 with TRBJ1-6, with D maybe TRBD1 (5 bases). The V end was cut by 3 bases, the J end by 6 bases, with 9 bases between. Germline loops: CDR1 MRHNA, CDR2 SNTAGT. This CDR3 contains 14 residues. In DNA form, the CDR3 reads TGTGCCAGCAGTGATGGGGGAAGTAATTCACCCCTCCACTTT. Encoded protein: CASSDGGSNSPLHF.

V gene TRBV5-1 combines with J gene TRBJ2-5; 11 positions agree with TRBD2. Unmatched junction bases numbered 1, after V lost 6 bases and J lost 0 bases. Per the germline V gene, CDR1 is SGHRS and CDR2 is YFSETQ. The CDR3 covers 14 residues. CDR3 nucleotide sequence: TGCGCCAGCACGGGACTAGCGGACCAAGAGACCCAGTACTTC. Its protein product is CASTGLADQETQYF.

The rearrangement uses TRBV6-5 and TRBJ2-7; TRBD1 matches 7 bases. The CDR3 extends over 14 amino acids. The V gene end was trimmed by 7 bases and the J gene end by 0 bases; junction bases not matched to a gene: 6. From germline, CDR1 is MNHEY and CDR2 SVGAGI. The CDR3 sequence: CASTMTGSSYEQYF. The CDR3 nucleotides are TGTGCCAGCACTATGACAGGGAGCTCCTACGAGCAGTACTTC.

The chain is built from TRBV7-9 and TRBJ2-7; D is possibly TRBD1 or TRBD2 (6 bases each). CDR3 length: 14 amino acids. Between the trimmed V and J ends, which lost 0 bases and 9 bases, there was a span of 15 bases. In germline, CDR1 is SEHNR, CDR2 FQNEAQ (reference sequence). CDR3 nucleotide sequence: TGTGCCAGCAGCTTAGCAGCGTTGGAGGGGGGGCAGTACTTC. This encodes CASSLAALEGGQYF.

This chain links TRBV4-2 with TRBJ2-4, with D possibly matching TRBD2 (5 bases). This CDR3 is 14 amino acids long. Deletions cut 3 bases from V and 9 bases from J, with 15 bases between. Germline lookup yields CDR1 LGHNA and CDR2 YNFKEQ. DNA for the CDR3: TGTGCCAGCAGCCATACAGCGGAGTTCGGCATTCAGTACTTC. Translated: CASSHTAEFGIQYF.

In DNA, the CDR3 is TGTGCCAGCAGTTTGAGGGTAACTAGCACAGATACGCAGTATTTT. It is translated as CASSLRVTSTDTQYF. The chain combines TRBV27 with TRBJ2-3; D might be TRBD2 (5 bases). The V gene's germline CDR1 is MNHEY and CDR2 SMNVEV (reference sequence). The CDR3 consists of 15 residues. V dropped 3 bases and J dropped 0 bases, with 10 bases sitting between them.

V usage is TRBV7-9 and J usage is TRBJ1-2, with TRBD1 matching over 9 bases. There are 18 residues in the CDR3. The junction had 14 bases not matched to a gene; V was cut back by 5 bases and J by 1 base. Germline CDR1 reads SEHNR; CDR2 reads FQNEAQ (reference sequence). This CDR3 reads CASSLIPGQGDGNYGYTF. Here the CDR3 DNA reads TGTGCCAGCAGCCTAATTCCGGGACAGGGTGACGGTAACTATGGCTACACCTTC.

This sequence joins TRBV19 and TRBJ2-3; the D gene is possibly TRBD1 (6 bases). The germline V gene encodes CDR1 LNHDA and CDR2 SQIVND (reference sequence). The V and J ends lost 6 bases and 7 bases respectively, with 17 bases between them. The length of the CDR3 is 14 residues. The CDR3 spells CASRLAQGINTQYF. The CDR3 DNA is TGTGCCAGTAGATTAGCTCAGGGGATAAATACGCAGTATTTT.

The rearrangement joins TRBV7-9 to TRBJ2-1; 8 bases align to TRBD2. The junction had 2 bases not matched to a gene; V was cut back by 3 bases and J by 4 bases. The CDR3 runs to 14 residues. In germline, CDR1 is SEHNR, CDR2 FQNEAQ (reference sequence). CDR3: CASSFSGAYNEQFF. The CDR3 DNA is TGTGCCAGCAGCTTTAGCGGGGCGTACAATGAGCAGTTCTTC.

This CDR3 reads CASSYTLAFQETQYF. The CDR3 DNA reads TGTGCCAGCAGTTATACCCTAGCGTTCCAAGAGACCCAGTACTTC. J is TRBJ2-5 and V is TRBV28; a possible D gene is TRBD2 (6 bases). Trimming took off 4 bases at V and 1 base at J, with 13 bases between the two ends. Germline CDR1 reads MDHEN; CDR2 reads SYDVKM. The CDR3 sequence is 15 residues long.

For the CDR3, the DNA is TGTGCCAGCAGCTTAGCCTGGGGCAGAAAGTACGAGCAGTACTTC. It encodes CASSLAWGRKYEQYF. The rearrangement links TRBV7-2 to TRBJ2-7, with a tentative D call TRBD1 (5 bases). The V gene's germline CDR1 is SGHTA and CDR2 FQGNSA. The CDR3 totals 15 residues. Between the trimmed V and J ends, which lost 0 bases and 4 bases, there was a span of 13 bases.

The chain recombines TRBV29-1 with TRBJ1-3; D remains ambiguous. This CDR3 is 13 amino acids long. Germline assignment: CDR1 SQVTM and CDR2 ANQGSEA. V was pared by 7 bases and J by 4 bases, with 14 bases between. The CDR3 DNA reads TGCAGCGCCTCAGCGAGCTCCGGAAACACCATATATTTT. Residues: CSASASSGNTIYF.

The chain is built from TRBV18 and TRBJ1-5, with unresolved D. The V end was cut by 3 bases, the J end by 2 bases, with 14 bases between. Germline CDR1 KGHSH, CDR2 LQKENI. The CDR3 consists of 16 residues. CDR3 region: CASSPPSQQGNQPQHF. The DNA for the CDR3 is TGTGCCAGCTCACCCCCCTCCCAACAAGGCAATCAGCCCCAGCATTTT.

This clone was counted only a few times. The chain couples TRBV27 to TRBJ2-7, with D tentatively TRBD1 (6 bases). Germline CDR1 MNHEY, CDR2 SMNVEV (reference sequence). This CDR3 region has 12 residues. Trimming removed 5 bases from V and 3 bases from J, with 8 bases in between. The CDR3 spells CASSIQGYEQYF. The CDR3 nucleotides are TGTGCCAGCAGTATACAGGGCTACGAGCAGTACTTC.

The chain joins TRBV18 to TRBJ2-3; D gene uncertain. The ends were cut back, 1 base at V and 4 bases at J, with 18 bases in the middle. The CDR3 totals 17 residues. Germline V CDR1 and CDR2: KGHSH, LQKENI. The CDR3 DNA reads TGTGCCAGCTCACCACAGAGAGGAACTTCAAACTCAGATACGCAGTATTTT. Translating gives CASSPQRGTSNSDTQYF.

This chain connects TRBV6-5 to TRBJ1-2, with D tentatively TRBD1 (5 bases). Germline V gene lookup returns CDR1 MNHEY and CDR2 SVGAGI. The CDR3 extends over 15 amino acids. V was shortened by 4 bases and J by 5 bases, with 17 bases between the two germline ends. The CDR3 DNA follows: TGTGCCAGCAGTTCCCCGGGACGGCCCGATTATGGCTACACCTTC. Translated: CASSSPGRPDYGYTF.

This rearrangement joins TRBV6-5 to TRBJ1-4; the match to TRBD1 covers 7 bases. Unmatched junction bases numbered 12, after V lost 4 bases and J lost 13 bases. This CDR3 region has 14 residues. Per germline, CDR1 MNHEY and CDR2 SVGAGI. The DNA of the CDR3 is TGTGCCAGCAGTTTCGGGACAGACCCGGGGGGACTGTTTTTT. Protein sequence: CASSFGTDPGGLFF.

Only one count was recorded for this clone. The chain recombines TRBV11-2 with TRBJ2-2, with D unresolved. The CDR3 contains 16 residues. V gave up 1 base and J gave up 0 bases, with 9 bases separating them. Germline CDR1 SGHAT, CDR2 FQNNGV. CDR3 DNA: TGTGCCAGCAGCTTAGGCGGAGCCACGAACACCGGGGAGCTGTTTTTT. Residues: CASSLGGATNTGELFF.

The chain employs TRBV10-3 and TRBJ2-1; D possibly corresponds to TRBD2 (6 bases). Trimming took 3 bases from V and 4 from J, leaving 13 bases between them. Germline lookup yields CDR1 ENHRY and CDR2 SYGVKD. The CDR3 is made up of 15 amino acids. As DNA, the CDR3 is TGTGCCATCAGTGATGGGACTTACGTATACAATGAGCAGTTCTTC. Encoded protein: CAISDGTYVYNEQFF.

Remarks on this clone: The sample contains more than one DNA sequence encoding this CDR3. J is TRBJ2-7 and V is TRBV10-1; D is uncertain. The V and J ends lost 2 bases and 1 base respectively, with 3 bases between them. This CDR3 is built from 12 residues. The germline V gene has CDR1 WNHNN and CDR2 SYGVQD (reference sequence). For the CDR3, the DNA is TGCGCCAGCAGTGAGGGGTCCTACGAGCAGTACTTC. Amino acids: CASSEGSYEQYF.

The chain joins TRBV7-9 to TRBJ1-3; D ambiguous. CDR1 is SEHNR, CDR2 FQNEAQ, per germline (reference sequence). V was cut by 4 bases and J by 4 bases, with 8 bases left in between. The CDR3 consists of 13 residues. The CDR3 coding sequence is TGTGCCAGCAGCTGGAGAGGAGGAAACACCATATATTTT. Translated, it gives CASSWRGGNTIYF.

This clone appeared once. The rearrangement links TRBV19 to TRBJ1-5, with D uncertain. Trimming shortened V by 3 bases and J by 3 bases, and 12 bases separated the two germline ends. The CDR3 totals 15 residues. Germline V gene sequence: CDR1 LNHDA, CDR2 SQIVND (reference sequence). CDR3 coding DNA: TGTGCCAGTAGTATCGGTCCCGAGAACAATCAGCCCCAGCATTTT. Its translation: CASSIGPENNQPQHF.

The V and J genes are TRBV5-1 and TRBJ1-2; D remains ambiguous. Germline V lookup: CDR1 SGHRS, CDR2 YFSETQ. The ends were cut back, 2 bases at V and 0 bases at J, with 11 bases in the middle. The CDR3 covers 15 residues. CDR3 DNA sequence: TGCGCCAGCAGCTTTCTGAGCATAACTAACTATGGCTACACCTTC. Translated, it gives CASSFLSITNYGYTF.

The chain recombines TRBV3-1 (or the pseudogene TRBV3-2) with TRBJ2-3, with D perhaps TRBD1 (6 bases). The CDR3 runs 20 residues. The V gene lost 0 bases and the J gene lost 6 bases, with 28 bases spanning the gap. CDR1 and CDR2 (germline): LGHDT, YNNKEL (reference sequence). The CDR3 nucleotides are TGTGCCAGCAGCCAAGAGTCGGCGCGTGGGACACCCAGGAGGCTGGATACGCAGTATTTT. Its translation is CASSQESARGTPRRLDTQYF.

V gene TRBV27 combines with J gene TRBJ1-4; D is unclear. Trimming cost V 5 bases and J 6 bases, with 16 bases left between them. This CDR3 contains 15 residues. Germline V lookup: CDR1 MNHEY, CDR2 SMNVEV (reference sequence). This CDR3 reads CASSPRRGTDEKLFF. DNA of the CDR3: TGTGCCAGCAGTCCGCGACGGGGAACAGATGAAAAACTGTTTTTT. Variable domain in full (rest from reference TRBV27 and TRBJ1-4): EAQVTQNPRYLITVTGKKLTVTCSQNMNHEYMSWYRQDPGLGLRQIYYSMNVEVTDKGDVPEGYKVSRKEKRNFPLILESPSPNQTSLYFCASSPRRGTDEKLFFGSGTQLSVL.